This T cell receptor beta chain is drawn from a study of blood T cell repertoires in COVID-19 (TCRdb year 2020). With regard to the full study: Samples from collaborators originated in the United States, Italy and Spain and spanned both the acute and convalescent phases of COVID-19. Samples came from the ongoing ImmuneRACE study (first 160 participants) plus 1,254 subjects from 6 global collaborators. The prospective study material was composed of cDNA or gDNA derived from T cells, B-cell-depleted T cells, or PBMCs. The dataset comprised deeply sampled blood TCRbeta repertoires from subjects exposed to, actively infected with, or recovered from COVID-19. Nearly every sample came with metadata listing a de-identified subject ID, COVID-19 status, age in years and sex. The repertoires were made available in a free public database intended to serve as a resource for research on the immune response to SARS-CoV-2. Where available, HLA class I and class II types were obtained from metadata supplied by the sample provider rather than from assay-based typing. Here is what the overall study found, with its caveats: The quantity of clinical and demographic metadata differed by source and by participant and was supplied without curation.

The CDR3 contains 13 residues, cysteine and phenylalanine counted. Only the CDR3 part of the read is kept: 39 bases, read in frame from the first base. The V end loses 5 bases and the J end loses 7 bases, and a stretch of 9 bases separates them. CDR1 and CDR2 were assigned from the germline V gene as MNHEY and SVGEGT. TCRbeta CDR3 regions were amplified from genomic DNA using the immunoSEQ Assay, a bias-controlled multiplex PCR. The study's own analysis went as follows. Nucleated cell counts per sample were estimated from amplification of reference gene primers within the assay. To quantify the absolute abundance of each unique TCRbeta CDR3 rearrangement, sequence reads were collapsed and filtered. Productive Simpson clonality was computed per sample as the square root of Simpson's diversity index over productive rearrangements. Entries here come from immuneACCESS through TCRdb and include only in-frame sequences with V and J called. Some clones fail to appear in such tables; in the studies checked, an unresolved V gene covers under half of the shortfall, and the cause of the remainder is unknown. The DNA was the basis for D and trimming; V, J and clone size are from that table. The sample profile shows some 260,000 clones; approximately 79% of them were found once. Around 4.1% of the sample is held by the ten biggest clonotypes.

Participants in the prospective study were aged 18 to 89 years, lived in approximately 26 United States geographic areas, and enrolled through a virtual design. In the prospective study, cohorts were assigned on the basis of participant-reported clinical history obtained from a screening survey and a study questionnaire. In the prospective study, mobile phlebotomists collected whole blood, serum and a nasopharyngeal or oropharyngeal swab from each participant. Additional blood draws and questionnaires over an approximately two-month period could optionally be provided by prospective study participants. Before DNA extraction, blood samples from the prospective study were shipped at room temperature or frozen. Concerning this clone itself: The antigen it recognizes is unknown. Per-base qualities were not stored, and no clone one base away is much larger.

The sample comprised PBMCs or T cells enriched from blood (not recorded which). This sequence was found in a man aged 30-40 years with acute COVID-19. The rearranged chain carries TRBV6-2 or TRBV6-3 and TRBJ1-6, with no confident D gene call. The CDR3 amino acid sequence is: CASSREANSPLHF. Read as DNA, the sequence is TGTGCCAGCAGTCGGGAGGCAAATTCACCCCTCCACTTT.